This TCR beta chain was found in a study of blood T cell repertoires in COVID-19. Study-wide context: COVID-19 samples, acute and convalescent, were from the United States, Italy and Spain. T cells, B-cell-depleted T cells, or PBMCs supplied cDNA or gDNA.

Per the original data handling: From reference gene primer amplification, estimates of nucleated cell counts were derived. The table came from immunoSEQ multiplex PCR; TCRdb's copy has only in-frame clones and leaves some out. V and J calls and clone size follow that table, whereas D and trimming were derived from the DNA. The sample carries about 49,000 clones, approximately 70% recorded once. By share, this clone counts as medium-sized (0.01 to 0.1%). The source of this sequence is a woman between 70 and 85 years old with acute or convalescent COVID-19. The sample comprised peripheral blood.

CDR3 in amino acids: CASSMVGYSPLHF. In DNA, the CDR3 is TGTGCCAGTAGTATGGTCGGTTATTCACCCCTCCACTTT. This chain connects TRBV19 to TRBJ1-6; D is undetermined. Germline V gives CDR1 LNHDA, CDR2 SQIVND (reference sequence). V was shortened by 3 bases and J by 8 bases, with 8 bases between the two germline ends. CDR3 length: 13 residues. Supplemented by reference TRBV19 and TRBJ1-6, the full variable domain reads DGGITQSPKYLFRKEGQNVTLSCEQNLNHDAMYWYRQDPGQGLRLIYYSQIVNDFQKGDIAEGYSVSREKKESFPLTVTSAQKNPTAFYLCASSMVGYSPLHFGNGTRLTVT.